A single sample gave rise to the 24 T cell receptor beta chains below, sequenced in a study of blood T cell repertoires in COVID-19. TCRdb's table, derived via immunoSEQ multiplex PCR, lists solely in-frame clones and lacks some. The sample lists about 230,000 clones, around 88% seen once, with approximately 5.9% in the top ten. The material sequenced was peripheral blood. The receptors shown here come from a man older than 75 with acute or convalescent COVID-19.

The chain recombines TRBV4-1 with TRBJ1-6; 10 positions match TRBD1. The CDR3 loop spans 15 amino acids. Germline values: CDR1 MGHRA, CDR2 YSYEKL. With V trimmed by 5 bases and J by 8 bases, 6 bases remained unmatched. The CDR3 DNA follows: TGCGCCAGCAGCAGACAGGGGGCCCGTGATTCACCCCTCCACTTT. Protein product: CASSRQGARDSPLHF.

The chain uses TRBV3-1 (or the pseudogene TRBV3-2) and TRBJ1-2; possibly TRBD1 for D (6 bases). V was shortened by 4 bases and J by 4 bases, with 10 bases between the two germline ends. The CDR3 totals 13 residues. CDR1 LGHDT and CDR2 YNNKEL come from the germline V gene (reference sequence). The CDR3 coding sequence is TGTGCCAGCAGCCTAGAGGACAGCTATGGCTACACCTTC. As protein: CASSLEDSYGYTF.

To note about this clone: Other nucleotide sequences in the sample specify the same CDR3. V gene TRBV5-1 combines with J gene TRBJ2-7; D perhaps matches TRBD1 (5 bases). CDR1 and CDR2 from the germline V gene are SGHRS and YFSETQ. There are 14 residues in the CDR3. V lost 0 bases, J lost 2 bases, and 9 bases lay in between. CDR3 bases: TGCGCCAGCAGCTTGGGGGGCGGAACCTACGAGCAGTACTTC. This sequence encodes CASSLGGGTYEQYF.

The chain joins TRBV1 to TRBJ2-7; the D segment call TRBD2 is taken from the table without a DNA check. TRBV1 is a documented pseudogene. The CDR3 totals 17 residues. CDR3 region: CTSSHQLAGTSGYEQYF. The CDR3 coding sequence is TGCACCAGCAGCCATCAACTCGCCGGGACTAGCGGCTACGAGCAGTACTTC.

V is TRBV28 and J is TRBJ2-7; 7 nucleotides align to TRBD2. V was clipped by 4 bases and J by 4 bases; unmatched bases: 7. Germline assignment: CDR1 MDHEN and CDR2 SYDVKM. This CDR3 has 14 amino acids. The CDR3 spells CASSSGTTPYEQYF. The CDR3 nucleotides read TGTGCCAGCAGTTCCGGGACTACCCCGTACGAGCAGTACTTC.

The chain links TRBV7-3 to TRBJ2-3; the D gene is possibly TRBD1 (6 bases). Between the trimmed V and J ends, which lost 5 bases and 11 bases, there was a span of 20 bases. The germline V gene has CDR1 SGHTA and CDR2 FQGTGA. This CDR3 is 14 amino acids long. The CDR3 DNA sequence: TGTGCCAGCAGCCGCATATCCGGGGACAAAAGGCAGTATTTT. It yields the protein CASSRISGDKRQYF.

The genes are TRBV27 and TRBJ2-1; 7 nucleotides agree with TRBD1. This CDR3 comprises 17 residues. CDR1 MNHEY and CDR2 SMNVEV come from the germline V gene (reference sequence). J gave up 0 bases and V 6 bases, and 11 bases lay outside the gene matches. The CDR3 is CASRNLDRQSSYNEQFF. The CDR3 DNA sequence: TGTGCCAGCAGGAACTTGGACAGGCAGAGCTCCTACAATGAGCAGTTCTTC.

Comment on this clone: This sample also contains other DNA sequences that code for the same CDR3. The CDR3 nucleotides read TGTGCCAGTAGTCGACTAGCGGACACAGATACGCAGTATTTT. Encoded protein: CASSRLADTDTQYF. The chain uses TRBV19 and TRBJ2-3; 9 positions match TRBD2. Germline V lookup: CDR1 LNHDA, CDR2 SQIVND (reference sequence). CDR3 length: 14 amino acids. The trim removed 5 bases at V and 2 bases at J, leaving 2 bases unmatched.

This chain's CDR3 is CASSSVGTPVVGSTGELFF. The CDR3 bases are TGCGCCAGCAGCTCGGTCGGGACTCCTGTTGTCGGAAGCACCGGGGAGCTGTTTTTT. This rearrangement joins TRBV5-1 to TRBJ2-2; tentatively, D is TRBD2 (6 bases). The CDR3 loop spans 19 amino acids. V gave up 3 bases and J gave up 4 bases, with 25 bases separating them. Germline V gene lookup returns CDR1 SGHRS and CDR2 YFSETQ.

The gene calls are TRBV5-1 and TRBJ1-2; 9 positions agree with TRBD1. The CDR3 spans 14 residues. From germline, CDR1 is SGHRS and CDR2 YFSETQ. V shed 2 bases, J shed 7 bases, and the junction held 6 bases outside the gene matches. In DNA, the CDR3 is TGCGCCAGCAGCTTAGTGATACAGGGGGCTGGCTACACCTTC. Protein sequence: CASSLVIQGAGYTF.

The gene calls are TRBV29-1 and TRBJ2-3; D is possibly TRBD2 (6 bases). Germline V gene data show CDR1 as SQVTM and CDR2 as ANQGSEA. Trimming left V 4 bases short and J 6 bases short, with 8 bases between. The CDR3 runs 11 residues. DNA of the CDR3: TGCAGCGTTGGGAGGGCTGATACGCAGTATTTT. This gives the protein CSVGRADTQYF.

The chain uses TRBV6-6 and TRBJ1-5, with 9 bases fitting TRBD1. CDR1 and CDR2 from the germline V gene are MNHNY and SVGAGI (reference sequence). V was pared by 4 bases and J by 4 bases, with 8 bases of the junction left unmatched. This CDR3 has 16 residues. DNA of the CDR3: TGTGCCAGCAGTTCCGAACAGGGGGCGCGGAATCAGCCCCAGCATTTT. This translates into CASSSEQGARNQPQHF.

V and J are TRBV5-4 and TRBJ1-1; tentative D call: TRBD1 (5 bases). V lost 4 bases, J lost 5 bases, and 15 bases lay in between. CDR3 size: 14 residues. Germline-derived CDR1 and CDR2 are SGHNT and YYREEE (reference sequence). The CDR3 nucleotides are TGTGCCAGCAGCCCCCGGCAGGGAGGGACTGAAGCTTTCTTT. Protein product: CASSPRQGGTEAFF.

CDR3 coding DNA: TGTGCCAGCTCCCCAGCGGACGGGACCTACGAGCAGTACTTC. Translated, it gives CASSPADGTYEQYF. The chain couples TRBV18 to TRBJ2-7, with D possibly being TRBD2 (5 bases). CDR1 KGHSH and CDR2 LQKENI come from the germline V gene. The CDR3 has 14 residues. V gave up 6 bases and J gave up 2 bases, with 14 bases separating them.

The rearrangement links TRBV29-1 to TRBJ2-1; the match to TRBD2 covers 7 bases. With V trimmed by 3 bases and J by 7 bases, 15 bases remained unmatched. The CDR3 sequence is 16 residues long. In germline, CDR1 is SQVTM, CDR2 ANQGSEA. CDR3 DNA: TGCAGCGTTGAGTCCCGGGCGGGGGTACTAGGAAATGAGCAGTTCTTC. This encodes CSVESRAGVLGNEQFF.

The chain has TRBV5-1 and TRBJ2-3, with 12 bases lining up with TRBD2. V was pared by 4 bases and J by 5 bases, with 5 bases of the junction left unmatched. The CDR3 sequence is 15 residues long. CDR1 and CDR2 (germline): SGHRS, YFSETQ. The CDR3 nucleotides read TGCGCCAGCAGCCCGCTAGCGGGGGGGGTAGATACGCAGTATTTT. This gives the protein CASSPLAGGVDTQYF.

The chain links TRBV5-4 to TRBJ2-7, with D perhaps TRBD2 (7 bases). V lost 4 bases to trimming and J lost 0 bases, with 14 bases between them. The CDR3 covers 15 residues. CDR1 and CDR2 (germline): SGHNT, YYREEE (reference sequence). CDR3: CASSVPGGTSYEQYF. In nucleotides, the CDR3 is TGTGCCAGCAGCGTCCCGGGGGGCACCTCCTACGAGCAGTACTTC.

The chain has TRBV15 and TRBJ2-7; TRBD2 matches 8 bases. Germline loops: CDR1 LNHNV, CDR2 YYDKDF (reference sequence). J was trimmed by 6 bases and V by 5 bases; bases with no gene match: 6. CDR3 length equals 13 residues. The CDR3 DNA reads TGTGCCACCAGCTGGTCCCGGGGGGGCGAGCAGTACTTC. Its translation: CATSWSRGGEQYF.

The rearrangement links TRBV6-2 or TRBV6-3 to TRBJ2-3; 12 bases line up with TRBD2. The germline V gene encodes CDR1 MNHEY and CDR2 SVGEGT. The CDR3 is made up of 16 amino acids. V shed 6 bases and J 5 bases; nucleotides not matched to a gene: 9. CDR3 coding DNA: TGTGCCAGCAGCTCACTAGCGGGGGGATTTGTAGATACGCAGTATTTT. It yields the protein CASSSLAGGFVDTQYF.

Written as DNA, the CDR3 is TGTGCCAGCAGCTTCGGGTCCGGGGAGCTGTTTTTT. It encodes CASSFGSGELFF. The chain joins TRBV5-6 to TRBJ2-2; D is uncertain. The CDR3 runs to 12 residues. The V end was cut by 2 bases, the J end by 6 bases, with 5 bases between. Per germline, CDR1 SGHDT and CDR2 YYEEEE. The entire variable domain, with the rest obtained from reference TRBV5-6 and TRBJ2-2, is as follows: DAGVTQSPTHLIKTRGQQVTLRCSPKSGHDTVSWYQQALGQGPQFIFQYYEEEERQRGNFPDRFSGHQFPNYSSELNVNALLLGDSALYLCASSFGSGELFFGEGSRLTVL.

The rearrangement links TRBV19 to TRBJ1-4, with D maybe TRBD1 (6 bases). V was pared by 7 bases and J by 8 bases, with 14 bases between. Germline V lookup: CDR1 LNHDA, CDR2 SQIVND (reference sequence). The CDR3 is 13 amino acids. The CDR3 loop reads CASTGDYKEKLFF. The CDR3, as DNA: TGTGCCAGTACAGGGGATTATAAGGAAAAACTGTTTTTT. The full variable domain, in which reference TRBV19 and TRBJ1-4 provide the parts outside the CDR3, is DGGITQSPKYLFRKEGQNVTLSCEQNLNHDAMYWYRQDPGQGLRLIYYSQIVNDFQKGDIAEGYSVSREKKESFPLTVTSAQKNPTAFYLCASTGDYKEKLFFGSGTQLSVL.

This clone has only one observation. The genes are TRBV5-4 and TRBJ2-7; perhaps TRBD1 as D (6 bases). The V gene's germline CDR1 is SGHNT and CDR2 YYREEE (reference sequence). V lost 0 bases and J lost 3, with 13 bases in between. The CDR3 spans 15 residues. CDR3 in amino acids: CASSLVGRGGYEQYF. Written as DNA, the CDR3 is TGTGCCAGCAGCTTGGTTGGCAGAGGGGGCTACGAGCAGTACTTC.

The chain employs TRBV9 and TRBJ2-2; D is uncertain. Germline loops: CDR1 SGDLS, CDR2 YYNGEE. The ends were cut back, 2 bases at V and 6 bases at J, with 5 bases in the middle. This CDR3 region has 12 residues. CDR3 in DNA: TGTGCCAGCAGCGTGGCCTCCGGGGAGCTGTTTTTT. Translating gives CASSVASGELFF.

This clone was detected only a few times. This chain uses TRBV7-2 with TRBJ2-7, with D unresolved. The V end lost 4 bases, the J end lost 0 bases, and 4 bases lay between the germline ends. The CDR3 is made up of 12 amino acids. The germline V gene encodes CDR1 SGHTA and CDR2 FQGNSA. Here the CDR3 reads CASSSHSYEQYF. The DNA for the CDR3 is TGTGCCAGCAGCTCCCACTCCTACGAGCAGTACTTC.